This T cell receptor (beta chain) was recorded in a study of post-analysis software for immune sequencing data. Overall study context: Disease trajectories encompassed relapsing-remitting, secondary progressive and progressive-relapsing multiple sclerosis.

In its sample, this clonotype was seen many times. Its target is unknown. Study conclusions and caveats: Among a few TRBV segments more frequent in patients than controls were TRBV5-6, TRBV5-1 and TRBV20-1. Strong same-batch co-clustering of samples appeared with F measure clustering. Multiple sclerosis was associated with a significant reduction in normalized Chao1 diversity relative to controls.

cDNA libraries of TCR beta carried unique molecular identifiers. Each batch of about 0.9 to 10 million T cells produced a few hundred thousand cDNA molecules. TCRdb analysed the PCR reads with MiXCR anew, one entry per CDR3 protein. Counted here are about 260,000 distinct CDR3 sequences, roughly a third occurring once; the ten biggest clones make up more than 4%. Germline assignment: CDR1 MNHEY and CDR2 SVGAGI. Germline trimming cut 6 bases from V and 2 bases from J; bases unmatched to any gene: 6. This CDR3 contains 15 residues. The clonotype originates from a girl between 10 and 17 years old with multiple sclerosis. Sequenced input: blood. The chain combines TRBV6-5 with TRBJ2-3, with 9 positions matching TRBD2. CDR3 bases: TGTGCCAGCAGCCCTAGCGGGATTCTCACAGATACGCAGTATTTT. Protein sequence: CASSPSGILTDTQYF.